This T cell receptor beta chain derives from a study of CD8+ T cells in alopecia areata. On the study more broadly: Administration of oral tofacitinib to treated patients was at 5 to 10 mg twice daily. Severity scoring for treated patients was based on the percentage of affected scalp area. Broader study findings: In scalp, tofacitinib significantly decreased clonality and expanded CD8+ clones among the top 100. Given one nonresponder, whether baseline CD8+ expansion relates to response remains uncertain.

As to treatment: oral pan-JAK inhibitor, 5-10 mg twice daily. Remarks on this clone: Its matching antigen is unknown.

The sequencing template was cDNA reverse transcribed from extracted RNA. Measured with immunoSEQ multiplex PCR; TCRdb has only the in-frame clones, and not every one. The data show about 150,000 clones, nearly 55% seen once. The CDR3 is 15 residues long. The V gene lost 1 base and the J gene lost 0 bases, with 13 bases spanning the gap. Germline V gives CDR1 GTSNPN, CDR2 SVGIG (reference sequence). V gene TRBV30 combines with J gene TRBJ2-7; D gene uncertain. The source of this sequence is a human donor with alopecia areata. The starting material was CD8+ T cells sorted from blood, obtained at week 4, from a patient treated with tofacitinib. The CDR3 is CAWSANMGNSYEQYF. Written as DNA, the CDR3 is TGTGCCTGGAGTGCGAACATGGGGAACTCCTACGAGCAGTACTTC.